This T cell receptor (beta chain) was documented in a study of cytomegalovirus exposure and HLA in healthy donors. The PCR was carried out with 60 Vbeta primers and 13 Jbeta primers. Generated by immunoSEQ multiplex PCR, the TCRdb table keeps only in-frame clones and is missing some. This sample's table reports roughly 60,000 clones. The CDR3 contains 14 residues. Germline CDR1 reads SGHDT; CDR2 reads YYEEEE. V lost 0 bases and J lost 0, with 6 bases in between. The receptor was derived from a woman in her late teens or twenties in good health and CMV-seronegative. The chain is built from TRBV5-6 and TRBJ1-2, with D possibly TRBD1 on 6 matching bases. Sequences were obtained from PBMCs. The DNA for the CDR3 is TGTGCCAGCAGCTTGGGACAGGCTAACTATGGCTACACCTTC. This translates into CASSLGQANYGYTF.